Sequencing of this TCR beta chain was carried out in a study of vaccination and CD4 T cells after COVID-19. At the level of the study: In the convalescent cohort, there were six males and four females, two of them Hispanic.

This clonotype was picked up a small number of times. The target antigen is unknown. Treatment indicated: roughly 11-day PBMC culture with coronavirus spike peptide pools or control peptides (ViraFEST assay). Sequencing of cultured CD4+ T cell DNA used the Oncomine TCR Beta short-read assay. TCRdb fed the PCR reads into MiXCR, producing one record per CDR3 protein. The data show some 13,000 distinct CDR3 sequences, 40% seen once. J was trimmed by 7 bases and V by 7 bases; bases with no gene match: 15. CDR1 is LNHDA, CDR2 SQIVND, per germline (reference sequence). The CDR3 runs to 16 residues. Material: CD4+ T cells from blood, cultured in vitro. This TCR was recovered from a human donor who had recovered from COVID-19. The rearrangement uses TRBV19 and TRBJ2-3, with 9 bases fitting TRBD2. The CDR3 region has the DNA TGTGCCAGTATTTCCCTTCGGGGTAGCGGGAGAAATACGCAGTATTTT. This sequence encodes CASISLRGSGRNTQYF. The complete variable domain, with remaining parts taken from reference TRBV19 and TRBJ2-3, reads DGGITQSPKYLFRKEGQNVTLSCEQNLNHDAMYWYRQDPGQGLRLIYYSQIVNDFQKGDIAEGYSVSREKKESFPLTVTSAQKNPTAFYLCASISLRGSGRNTQYFGPGTRLTVL.